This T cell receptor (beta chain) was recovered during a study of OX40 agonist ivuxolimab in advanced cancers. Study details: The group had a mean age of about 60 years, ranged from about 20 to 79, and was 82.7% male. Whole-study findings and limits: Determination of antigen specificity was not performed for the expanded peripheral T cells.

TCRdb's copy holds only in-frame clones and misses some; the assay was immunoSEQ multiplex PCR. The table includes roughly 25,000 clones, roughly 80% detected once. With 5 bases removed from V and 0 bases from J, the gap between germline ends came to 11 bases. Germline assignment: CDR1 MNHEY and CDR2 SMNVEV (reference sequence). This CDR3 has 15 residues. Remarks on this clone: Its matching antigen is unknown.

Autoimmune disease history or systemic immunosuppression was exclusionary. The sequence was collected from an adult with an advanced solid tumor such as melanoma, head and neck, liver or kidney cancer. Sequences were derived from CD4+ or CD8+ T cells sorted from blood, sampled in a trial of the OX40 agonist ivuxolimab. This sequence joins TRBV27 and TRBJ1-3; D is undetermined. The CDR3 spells CASSPPSLSGNTIYF. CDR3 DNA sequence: TGTGCCAGCAGTCCACCGTCGCTCTCTGGAAACACCATATATTTT.